This entry lists 29 T cell receptor beta chains sequenced from one sample in a study of blood T cell repertoires in COVID-19. Assay: immunoSEQ multiplex PCR; the TCRdb copy retains only in-frame clones and omits some. This sample has about 190,000 clones, with about four fifths found just once. Specimen: peripheral blood. Source of these receptors: a woman aged 40 to 50 with acute or convalescent COVID-19.

The chain joins TRBV27 to TRBJ1-2, with D possibly matching TRBD1 (6 bases). The germline V gene has CDR1 MNHEY and CDR2 SMNVEV (reference sequence). The V end was cut by 5 bases, the J end by 1 base, with 17 bases between. The CDR3 totals 16 residues. CDR3 coding DNA: TGTGCCAGCAGTCCCCTCACTCGGACAGTTAACTATGGCTACACCTTC. Translating it yields CASSPLTRTVNYGYTF.

The chain couples TRBV30 to TRBJ1-1; unclear D gene. The CDR3 contains 13 residues. Per the germline V gene, CDR1 is GTSNPN and CDR2 is SVGIG (reference sequence). The V and J ends lost 0 bases and 5 bases respectively, with 10 bases between them. The CDR3 coding sequence is TGTGCCTGGAGTGTAGATCGGGGTACTGAAGCTTTCTTT. Translating gives CAWSVDRGTEAFF.

This chain links TRBV5-1 with TRBJ2-3; D is ambiguous. Germline CDR1 SGHRS, CDR2 YFSETQ. V was cut by 7 bases and J by 9 bases, with 15 bases left in between. The CDR3 spans 12 residues. The CDR3 sequence: CASFLNSGTQYF. DNA for the CDR3: TGCGCCAGCTTCCTTAACTCCGGGACGCAGTATTTT.

There are a few counts of this clone. Here the CDR3 DNA reads TGCGCCAGGTTCGGGAGTCCCGAACGTTCACCCCTCCACTTT. This sequence encodes CARFGSPERSPLHF. The genes are TRBV5-1 and TRBJ1-6; D gene ambiguous. CDR1 is SGHRS, CDR2 YFSETQ, per germline. The CDR3 extends over 14 amino acids. Trimming shortened V by 8 bases and J by 9 bases, and 18 bases separated the two germline ends.

The chain uses TRBV6-1 and TRBJ2-1; possibly TRBD1 for D (5 bases). Trimming pared 0 bases from V and 9 bases from J, leaving 21 bases between. The germline CDR1 and CDR2 sequences are MNHNS and SASEGT. The length of the CDR3 is 17 residues. CDR3 DNA sequence: TGTGCCAGCAGTGAAGCGCTTCTGGGCAGGGTGGTTGCTGAGCAGTTCTTC. Translating gives CASSEALLGRVVAEQFF.

The chain links TRBV20-1 to TRBJ2-7; 12 nucleotides agree with TRBD2. Trimming cost V 3 bases and J 7 bases; bases outside gene matches: 10. Germline CDR1 and CDR2: DFQATT and SNEGSKA (reference sequence). The CDR3 spans 15 residues. Written as DNA, the CDR3 is TGCAGTGCTAGTGGGGGGGGACTAGCGGGTACGGAGCAGTACTTC. Translation gives CSASGGGLAGTEQYF.

The V and J genes are TRBV19 and TRBJ1-1; D call uncertain. V was pared by 5 bases and J by 1 base, with 11 bases between. Germline V gives CDR1 LNHDA, CDR2 SQIVND (reference sequence). This CDR3 is 14 amino acids long. The CDR3 DNA sequence: TGTGCCAGTAGTCTGGCGGAATGGAACACTGAAGCTTTCTTT. It is translated as CASSLAEWNTEAFF. The full variable domain, completed using reference TRBV19 and TRBJ1-1, is DGGITQSPKYLFRKEGQNVTLSCEQNLNHDAMYWYRQDPGQGLRLIYYSQIVNDFQKGDIAEGYSVSREKKESFPLTVTSAQKNPTAFYLCASSLAEWNTEAFFGQGTRLTVV.

This chain connects TRBV7-9 to TRBJ2-3, with D hard to call. This CDR3 is 17 amino acids long. Germline V gene lookup returns CDR1 SEHNR and CDR2 FQNEAQ (reference sequence). V was shortened by 0 bases and J by 1 base, with 14 bases between the two germline ends. The CDR3 bases are TGTGCCAGCAGCTTAGCGCAGGCCGCTTGGGGCACAGATACGCAGTATTTT. Residues: CASSLAQAAWGTDTQYF. The whole variable domain, filled in from reference TRBV7-9 and TRBJ2-3, reads DTGVSQNPRHKITKRGQNVTFRCDPISEHNRLYWYRQTLGQGPEFLTYFQNEAQLEKSRLLSDRFSAERPKGSFSTLEIQRTEQGDSAMYLCASSLAQAAWGTDTQYFGPGTRLTVL.

The rearrangement links TRBV7-8 to TRBJ2-1; D is ambiguous. The CDR3 consists of 15 residues. Between the trimmed V and J ends, which lost 0 bases and 2 bases, there was a span of 8 bases. Germline CDR1 reads SGHVS; CDR2 reads FQNEAQ. CDR3 sequence reads: CASSLARVTYNEQFF. CDR3 sequence (DNA): TGTGCCAGCAGCTTAGCTCGGGTCACCTACAATGAGCAGTTCTTC.

The gene calls are TRBV7-2 and TRBJ2-5; D unclear. The CDR3 totals 14 residues. The germline V and J ends were trimmed by 5 bases and 4 bases, with 14 bases remaining between them. The germline CDR1 and CDR2 sequences are SGHTA and FQGNSA. The CDR3 spells CASSQGSTPETQYF. The DNA for the CDR3 is TGTGCCAGCAGCCAAGGATCGACTCCAGAGACCCAGTACTTC.

The chain has TRBV14 and TRBJ1-1, with D tentatively TRBD1 (5 bases). From germline, CDR1 is SGHDN and CDR2 FVKESK. CDR3 size: 15 residues. Trimming shortened V by 1 base and J by 5 bases, and 14 bases separated the two germline ends. CDR3 coding DNA: TGTGCCAGCAGCCAAGCGGACACTCTACTAACTGAAGCTTTCTTT. Amino acid sequence: CASSQADTLLTEAFF.

The rearrangement links TRBV24-1 to TRBJ1-2, with 7 positions matching TRBD1. Germline loops: CDR1 KGHDR, CDR2 SFDVKD. Trimming at V came to 7 bases and at J to 6 bases, leaving 10 bases not matched to a gene. This CDR3 is built from 14 residues. CDR3 sequence: CATSPTTGEHGYTF. The CDR3 DNA sequence: TGTGCCACCAGCCCAACCACAGGGGAACATGGCTACACCTTC.

In regard to this clone: Compared with germline, one end of the junction differs, possibly owing to a read error. The J gene is TRBJ2-7, the V gene TRBV28; 14 nucleotides line up with TRBD2. The CDR3 spans 13 residues. Germline CDR1 is MDHEN and CDR2 is SYDVKM. CDR3 sequence: CASSLGTSGGLGF. For the CDR3, the DNA is TGTGCCAGCAGTTTGGGGACTAGCGGGGGCCTGGGGTTT. The full variable domain, with the rest looked up from reference TRBV28 and TRBJ2-7, is DVKVTQSSRYLVKRTGEKVFLECVQDMDHENMFWYRQDPGLGLRLIYFSYDVKMKEKGDIPEGYSVSREKKERFSLILESASTNQTSMYLCASSLGTSGGLGFGPGTRLTVT.

The CDR3 spells CATSDLVRGPSYEQYF. CDR3 DNA: TGTGCCACCAGTGATTTGGTCAGGGGACCCTCCTACGAGCAGTACTTC. The chain employs TRBV24-1 and TRBJ2-7, with D possibly TRBD1 on 6 matching bases. V lost 0 bases and J 0 bases, leaving 11 bases between the germline ends. The germline gives CDR1 KGHDR, CDR2 SFDVKD. CDR3 length: 16 amino acids.

The CDR3 here is CASSPPSVFTGELFF. Here the CDR3 DNA reads TGTGCCAGCTCACCTCCTAGCGTATTCACCGGGGAGCTGTTTTTT. The chain employs TRBV18 and TRBJ2-2; the D gene is possibly TRBD2 (6 bases). The CDR3 contains 15 residues. Germline assignment: CDR1 KGHSH and CDR2 LQKENI. V was pared by 3 bases and J by 4 bases, with 12 bases between.

The V gene is TRBV6-1, the J gene TRBJ1-2; tentative D call: TRBD1 (5 bases). Trimming removed 2 bases at V and 4 bases at J, with 8 bases between. CDR1 is MNHNS and CDR2 is SASEGT in the germline V gene. This CDR3 is 13 amino acids long. CDR3 amino acids: CASSEYGGYGYTF. The CDR3 DNA follows: TGTGCCAGCAGTGAATACGGGGGCTATGGCTACACCTTC.

The CDR3 sequence is CASTPGVNQPQHF. For the CDR3, the DNA is TGTGCCAGCACTCCGGGAGTCAATCAGCCCCAGCATTTT. The chain employs TRBV12-3 or TRBV12-4 and TRBJ1-5; D remains unclear. The germline V and J ends were trimmed by 7 bases and 3 bases, with 10 bases remaining between them. This CDR3 is built from 13 residues.

This sequence joins TRBV28 and TRBJ2-7, with TRBD1 matching over 8 bases. The V gene end was trimmed by 8 bases and the J gene end by 5 bases; junction bases not matched to a gene: 5. The CDR3 contains 12 residues. The germline gives CDR1 MDHEN, CDR2 SYDVKM. The CDR3 reads CASGHRGNEQYF. The CDR3, as DNA: TGTGCCAGCGGCCACAGGGGGAACGAGCAGTACTTC. Based on the CDR3 plus reference TRBV28 and TRBJ2-7, the full variable domain is DVKVTQSSRYLVKRTGEKVFLECVQDMDHENMFWYRQDPGLGLRLIYFSYDVKMKEKGDIPEGYSVSREKKERFSLILESASTNQTSMYLCASGHRGNEQYFGPGTRLTVT.

This chain uses TRBV27 with TRBJ1-2; TRBD1 matches at 9 bases. CDR1 and CDR2 (germline): MNHEY, SMNVEV (reference sequence). This CDR3 contains 18 residues. The V gene end was trimmed by 5 bases and the J gene end by 4 bases; junction bases not matched to a gene: 17. The CDR3, as DNA: TGTGCCAGCAGTCCCCTCGCGGGACAGGGCCTCTCACTCTATGGCTACACCTTC. Encoded protein: CASSPLAGQGLSLYGYTF.

This clone was seen a single time. The V and J genes are TRBV28 and TRBJ2-7; 9 nucleotides match TRBD1. Germline V CDR1 and CDR2: MDHEN, SYDVKM. This CDR3 contains 18 residues. J lost 5 bases, V lost 6 bases, and 20 bases had no gene match. CDR3 in amino acids: CASRTHPRAPTGGNEQYF. In DNA, the CDR3 is TGTGCCAGCAGAACCCACCCCCGAGCGCCGACAGGGGGTAACGAGCAGTACTTC.

This clone has more than one count but fewer than ten. The V and J genes are TRBV5-4 and TRBJ2-5; no firm D call. CDR3 length: 15 amino acids. V gave up 2 bases and J gave up 3 bases, with 14 bases separating them. Germline loops: CDR1 SGHNT, CDR2 YYREEE (reference sequence). The CDR3: CASSFDLQTEETQYF. CDR3 sequence (DNA): TGTGCCAGCAGCTTTGATTTACAGACGGAAGAGACCCAGTACTTC. Based on the CDR3 plus reference TRBV5-4 and TRBJ2-5, the full variable domain is ETGVTQSPTHLIKTRGQQVTLRCSSQSGHNTVSWYQQALGQGPQFIFQYYREEENGRGNFPPRFSGLQFPNYSSELNVNALELDDSALYLCASSFDLQTEETQYFGPGTRLLVL.

The J gene is TRBJ1-1, the V gene TRBV5-1; D perhaps matches TRBD1 (6 bases). The CDR3 is 14 amino acids. Germline lookup yields CDR1 SGHRS and CDR2 YFSETQ. The V end lost 4 bases, the J end lost 3 bases, and 13 bases lay between the germline ends. The DNA for the CDR3 is TGCGCCAGCAGCCGAGACAGGACGTACACTGAAGCTTTCTTT. Protein product: CASSRDRTYTEAFF. The entire variable domain, with the rest obtained from reference TRBV5-1 and TRBJ1-1, is as follows: KAGVTQTPRYLIKTRGQQVTLSCSPISGHRSVSWYQQTPGQGLQFLFEYFSETQRNKGNFPGRFSGRQFSNSRSEMNVSTLELGDSALYLCASSRDRTYTEAFFGQGTRLTVV.

This clone came up once. The V and J genes are TRBV5-4 and TRBJ1-1; 7 bases match TRBD1. J gave up 0 bases and V 6 bases, and 5 bases lay outside the gene matches. CDR3 length: 14 residues. In germline, CDR1 is SGHNT, CDR2 YYREEE (reference sequence). CDR3 loop: CASKRQGMNTEAFF. The CDR3 DNA sequence: TGTGCCAGCAAAAGACAGGGCATGAACACTGAAGCTTTCTTT.

V and J are TRBV21-1 and TRBJ1-2; the table's D call, TRBD1, was not checked against the DNA. TRBV21-1 is deemed a pseudogene. The CDR3 is 18 amino acids. The CDR3 coding sequence is TGTGCCAGCAGCACCCGCGACAGGGGGAGTAGTGGTAACTATGGCTACACCTTC. Translation gives CASSTRDRGSSGNYGYTF.

This chain uses TRBV4-1 with TRBJ2-1; possible D gene TRBD1, 5 bases. The germline CDR1 and CDR2 sequences are MGHRA and YSYEKL. There are 17 residues in the CDR3. Trimming shortened V by 1 base and J by 0 bases, and 13 bases separated the two germline ends. CDR3: CASSQVGVGRSYNEQFF. The CDR3 nucleotides are TGCGCCAGCAGCCAAGTAGGGGTGGGGCGCTCCTACAATGAGCAGTTCTTC.

The rearrangement uses TRBV20-1 and TRBJ1-4, with D possibly TRBD1 on 6 matching bases. V was cut by 3 bases and J by 2 bases, with 13 bases left in between. CDR3 length equals 15 residues. Looked up from germline, CDR1 is DFQATT and CDR2 is SNEGSKA (reference sequence). The CDR3 region is CSASLGGPTNEKLFF. CDR3 nucleotides: TGCAGTGCTAGTTTGGGGGGGCCCACTAATGAAAAACTGTTTTTT.

This chain joins TRBV7-9 and TRBJ2-2; TRBD1 agrees at 8 bases. CDR3 length: 15 amino acids. The germline CDR1 and CDR2 sequences are SEHNR and FQNEAQ (reference sequence). Trimming cost V 4 bases and J 5 bases; bases outside gene matches: 6. The CDR3 spells CASSSGTGGTGELFF. The CDR3 DNA sequence: TGTGCCAGCAGCTCCGGGACAGGAGGGACCGGGGAGCTGTTTTTT.

The V call is TRBV9, the J call TRBJ2-7; 11 nucleotides match TRBD1. The CDR3 contains 16 residues. Trimming at V came to 3 bases and at J to 4 bases, leaving 9 bases not matched to a gene. CDR1 SGDLS and CDR2 YYNGEE come from the germline V gene. The DNA of the CDR3 is TGTGCCAGCAGCGCCCACCGGACAGGGGGCGCGTACGAGCAGTACTTC. This sequence encodes CASSAHRTGGAYEQYF.

The chain is built from TRBV27 and TRBJ2-7; 7 bases line up with TRBD1. The V gene's germline CDR1 is MNHEY and CDR2 SMNVEV (reference sequence). J lost 4 bases, V lost 3 bases, and 6 bases had no gene match. CDR3 size: 14 residues. The CDR3 bases are TGTGCCAGCAGTTTCGTAGAGGGGGCTTACGAGCAGTACTTC. This sequence encodes CASSFVEGAYEQYF.